The 5 T cell receptor beta chains below all came from one sample that was sequenced in a study of T cells after yellow fever vaccination (dated by TCRdb to the late 2010s). The sample's treatment or condition label, in plain terms: live attenuated yellow fever vaccine strain. Library preparation was by 5' RACE. Sequenced using an Illumina NovaSeq 6000. TCRdb took the public reads, trimmed them with fastp at Q25, ran MiXCR for clone calling and kept in-frame beta chains. For every CDR3 protein sequence, its rows merge into one entry that carries the most common genes and DNA. The sample table holds more than 200,000 distinct CDR3 sequences, of which 3.6% were seen once. Together, the top ten hold about a fifth of the sample. The sequencing used PBMCs, collected 15 days after the yellow fever booster vaccination. These receptors originate from a man aged 18 to 29 who received the YFV17D yellow fever vaccine.

V gene TRBV5-1 combines with J gene TRBJ2-2; 13 bases agree with TRBD2. CDR1 and CDR2 (germline): SGHRS, YFSETQ. The CDR3 is 19 amino acids. V lost 3 bases, J lost 1 base, and 9 bases stayed unmatched. CDR3 nucleotides: TGCGCCAGCAGCTCTAGGACTAGCGGGGGCCCCCTGAACACCGGGGAGCTGTTTTTT. It encodes CASSSRTSGGPLNTGELFF.

This clonotype was counted many times. This sequence joins TRBV7-9 and TRBJ2-1; D unresolved. CDR3 length equals 11 residues. The V end was cut by 3 bases, the J end by 5 bases, with 2 bases between. Germline V gene lookup returns CDR1 SEHNR and CDR2 FQNEAQ (reference sequence). CDR3 DNA sequence: TGTGCCAGCAGCTTCGACAATGAGCAGTTCTTC. It is translated as CASSFDNEQFF.

This clonotype was seen repeatedly, ten times or more. The chain joins TRBV4-3 to TRBJ1-4; no clear D gene. V lost 1 base and J 6 bases, leaving 15 bases between the germline ends. The germline V gene has CDR1 LGHNA and CDR2 YSLEER. This CDR3 comprises 16 residues. Here the CDR3 DNA reads TGCGCCAGCAGCCAAGCCCCGGGGAGGATCGATGAAAAACTGTTTTTT. This sequence encodes CASSQAPGRIDEKLFF.

This clonotype was counted many times. The chain has TRBV7-2 and TRBJ2-3, with unresolved D. V shed 2 bases and J shed 6 bases, with 12 bases lying between them. Germline loops: CDR1 SGHTA, CDR2 FQGNSA. This CDR3 contains 14 residues. In DNA, the CDR3 is TGTGCCAGCAGCTTAAGGGTGCCGAAGGATACGCAGTATTTT. Its protein product is CASSLRVPKDTQYF.

Only a few counts were recorded for this clonotype. The chain links TRBV20-1 to TRBJ1-1; weak D call: TRBD1 (6 bases). Germline loops: CDR1 DFQATT, CDR2 SNEGSKA (reference sequence). The V end was cut by 3 bases, the J end by 5 bases, with 16 bases between. This CDR3 is 14 amino acids long. The CDR3: CSASPRTEGTEAFF. CDR3 DNA: TGCAGTGCTAGTCCCAGGACAGAAGGAACTGAAGCTTTCTTT.